These 12 T cell receptor beta chains share one sample of origin, sequenced in a study of OX40 agonist ivuxolimab in advanced cancers. Sequenced by immunoSEQ multiplex PCR; TCRdb stores in-frame clones only, minus some. The profile shows nearly 20,000 clones, under 90% of them singletons. The input for sequencing was CD4+ or CD8+ T cells sorted from blood, taken in a trial of the OX40 agonist ivuxolimab. These receptors all come from an adult with an advanced solid tumor such as melanoma, head and neck, liver or kidney cancer.

The chain uses TRBV23-1 and TRBJ1-4; D gene uncertain. TRBV23-1 carries the ORF label, with uncertain function. V gave up 4 bases and J gave up 6 bases, with 12 bases separating them. This CDR3 is built from 14 residues. In DNA, the CDR3 is TGCGCCAGCAGTCTTGCGGGGTTAGATGAAAAACTGTTTTTT. This codes for CASSLAGLDEKLFF.

With respect to this clone: The sample holds other DNA sequences that translate to the same CDR3. The rearrangement links TRBV7-6 to TRBJ2-3; 8 bases agree with TRBD1. The CDR3 has 14 residues. Looked up from germline, CDR1 is SGHVS and CDR2 is FNYEAQ. Trimming at V came to 1 base and at J to 3 bases, leaving 0 bases not matched to a gene. CDR3 region: CASSLGTGTDTQYF. The CDR3 nucleotides are TGTGCCAGCAGCTTAGGGACAGGGACAGATACGCAGTATTTT.

The table lists this clone with a few counts. The chain links TRBV10-1 to TRBJ2-7, with D possibly TRBD1 on 5 matching bases. Germline V gives CDR1 WNHNN, CDR2 SYGVQD (reference sequence). Deletions cut 3 bases from V and 2 bases from J, with 11 bases between. The CDR3 length is 14 residues. The CDR3 protein is CASSDLGVTYEQYF. The CDR3 region has the DNA TGCGCCAGCAGTGATCTAGGGGTAACCTACGAGCAGTACTTC.

The chain employs TRBV7-8 and TRBJ1-5; 7 bases fit TRBD1. The J segment lost 1 base and the V segment lost 5 bases, leaving 8 bases of the junction unmatched. The CDR3 consists of 16 residues. The germline V gene encodes CDR1 SGHVS and CDR2 FQNEAQ. The CDR3 loop reads CASSPGTERSNQPQHF. The CDR3 DNA reads TGTGCCAGCAGCCCCGGGACAGAAAGAAGCAATCAGCCCCAGCATTTT.

For the CDR3, the DNA is TGTGCCAGCAGTGCGACAGGAGATAGCAATCAGCCCCAGCATTTT. Protein sequence: CASSATGDSNQPQHF. The chain joins TRBV2 to TRBJ1-5; D might be TRBD1 (6 bases). The CDR3 runs 15 residues. V lost 4 bases, J lost 0 bases, and 10 bases lay in between. Germline-derived CDR1 and CDR2 are SNHLY and FYNNEI. The full variable domain, in which reference TRBV2 and TRBJ1-5 provide the parts outside the CDR3, is EPEVTQTPSHQVTQMGQEVILRCVPISNHLYFYWYRQILGQKVEFLVSFYNNEISEKSEIFDDQFSVERPDGSNFTLKIRSTKLEDSAMYFCASSATGDSNQPQHFGDGTRLSIL.

The chain links TRBV28 to TRBJ2-3; 8 nucleotides match TRBD2. Trimming took 5 bases from V and 5 from J; bases not matched to a gene: 9. CDR1 is MDHEN, CDR2 SYDVKM, per germline. The length of the CDR3 is 15 residues. The CDR3 spells CASSLRTSKLDTQYF. The DNA of the CDR3 is TGTGCCAGCAGTCTTCGGACTAGCAAGTTAGATACGCAGTATTTT.

CDR3 sequence: CAWMLTGANSPLHF. CDR3 coding DNA: TGTGCCTGGATGTTGACAGGGGCCAATTCACCCCTCCACTTT. The chain couples TRBV30 to TRBJ1-6; the match to TRBD1 covers 8 bases. CDR1 is GTSNPN and CDR2 is SVGIG in the germline V gene (reference sequence). The CDR3 is made up of 14 amino acids. The ends lost 4 bases at V and 7 bases at J; junction bases unmatched: 6. The full variable domain, rest sourced from reference TRBV30 and TRBJ1-6, is SQTIHQWPATLVQPVGSPLSLECTVEGTSNPNLYWYRQAAGRGLQLLFYSVGIGQISSEVPQNLSASRPQDRQFILSSKKLLLSDSGFYLCAWMLTGANSPLHFGNGTRLTVT.

V gene TRBV29-1 combines with J gene TRBJ2-7; 9 nucleotides match TRBD1. V shed 1 base and J 6 bases; nucleotides not matched to a gene: 19. CDR1 and CDR2 from the germline V gene are SQVTM and ANQGSEA. The CDR3 has 18 residues. CDR3 loop: CSVEVLLGPGTGNTEQYF. CDR3 DNA sequence: TGCAGCGTTGAAGTCCTCTTGGGACCCGGGACAGGGAATACCGAGCAGTACTTC.

This chain connects TRBV28 to TRBJ2-1; maybe TRBD2 (7 bases). This CDR3 contains 15 residues. Trimming took off 2 bases at V and 1 base at J, with 9 bases between the two ends. The germline V gene encodes CDR1 MDHEN and CDR2 SYDVKM. The CDR3 spells CASSLSGTSYNEQFF. The CDR3 nucleotides are TGTGCCAGCAGTTTAAGCGGGACATCCTACAATGAGCAGTTCTTC.

The J gene is TRBJ2-7, the V gene TRBV2; D not certain. This CDR3 region has 11 residues. The V end lost 2 bases, the J end lost 5 bases, and 4 bases lay between the germline ends. Germline V lookup: CDR1 SNHLY, CDR2 FYNNEI. CDR3 amino acids: CASSEWDEQYF. The DNA for the CDR3 is TGTGCCAGCAGTGAATGGGACGAGCAGTACTTC.

The chain combines TRBV5-1 with TRBJ2-7; D is undetermined. Germline loops: CDR1 SGHRS, CDR2 YFSETQ. With 0 bases removed from V and 1 base from J, the gap between germline ends came to 8 bases. This CDR3 contains 14 residues. This CDR3 is CASSLATGSYEQYF. The CDR3 region has the DNA TGCGCCAGCAGCTTGGCGACTGGTTCCTACGAGCAGTACTTC. The full variable domain, in which reference TRBV5-1 and TRBJ2-7 provide the parts outside the CDR3, is KAGVTQTPRYLIKTRGQQVTLSCSPISGHRSVSWYQQTPGQGLQFLFEYFSETQRNKGNFPGRFSGRQFSNSRSEMNVSTLELGDSALYLCASSLATGSYEQYFGPGTRLTVT.

The gene calls are TRBV18 and TRBJ1-1; D unclear. The germline V gene encodes CDR1 KGHSH and CDR2 LQKENI. The CDR3 totals 13 residues. Trimming removed 2 bases from V and 1 base from J, with 5 bases in between. The CDR3 DNA is TGTGCCAGCTCACCATGGGGGAACACTGAAGCTTTCTTT. This sequence encodes CASSPWGNTEAFF.